There are a few counts of the clone carrying this T cell receptor beta chain. What it binds is not known. Authors' processing steps: CDR3 differences across clinicopathological groups were used to build a distant-metastasis classifier for papillary thyroid cancer. TCRdb reprocessed the PCR reads via MiXCR. The V and J calls, along with clone size, are taken from TCRdb and not from the paper's own processing. The sample contains around 45,000 clones, less than 3.5% of which appear only once. This record belongs to a study of metastatic and nonmetastatic thyroid tumors. General observations from the study: The study reportedly found significantly higher TCR beta diversity in malignant thyroid tumors than benign nodules, in blood and tumor.

The CDR3 loop spans 16 amino acids. Trimming left V 6 bases short and J 0 bases short, with 12 bases between. CDR1 MNHGY and CDR2 SAAAGT come from the germline V gene. Thyroid surgery was performed in patients who had received no treatment beforehand. The chain has TRBV6-8 and TRBJ2-6; TRBD1 or TRBD2 may be the D gene (5 bases each). The receptor was isolated from a female donor with papillary thyroid cancer or a benign thyroid nodule (not recorded which). Some clones in this sample may be carry-over from other donors' samples. The material sequenced was blood. The CDR3 loop is CASSPGTTSGANVLTF. The CDR3 DNA follows: TGTGCCAGCAGCCCCGGGACCACCTCTGGGGCCAACGTCCTGACTTTC.